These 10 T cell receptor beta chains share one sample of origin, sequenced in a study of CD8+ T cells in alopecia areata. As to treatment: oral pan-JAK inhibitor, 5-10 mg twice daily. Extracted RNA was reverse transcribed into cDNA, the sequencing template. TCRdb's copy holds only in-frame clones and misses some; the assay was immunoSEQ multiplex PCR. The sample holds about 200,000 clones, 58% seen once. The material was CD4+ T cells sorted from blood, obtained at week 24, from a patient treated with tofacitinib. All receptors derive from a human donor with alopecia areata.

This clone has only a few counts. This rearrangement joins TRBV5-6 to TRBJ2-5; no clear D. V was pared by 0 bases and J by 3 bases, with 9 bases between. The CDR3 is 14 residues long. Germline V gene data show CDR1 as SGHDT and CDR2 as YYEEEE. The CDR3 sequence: CASSLGQRKETQYF. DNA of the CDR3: TGTGCCAGCAGCTTGGGTCAGCGTAAAGAGACCCAGTACTTC.

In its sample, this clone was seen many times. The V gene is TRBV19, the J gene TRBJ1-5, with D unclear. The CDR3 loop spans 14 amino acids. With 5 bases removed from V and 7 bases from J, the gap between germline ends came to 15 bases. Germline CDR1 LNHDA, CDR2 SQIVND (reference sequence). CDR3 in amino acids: CASSLKDDGQPQHF. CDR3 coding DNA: TGTGCCAGTAGTCTTAAGGACGATGGGCAGCCCCAGCATTTT.

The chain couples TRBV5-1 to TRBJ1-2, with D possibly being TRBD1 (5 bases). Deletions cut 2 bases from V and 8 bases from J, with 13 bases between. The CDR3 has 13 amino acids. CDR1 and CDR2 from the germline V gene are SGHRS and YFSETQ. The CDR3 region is CASSLSRGDGYTF. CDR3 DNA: TGCGCCAGCAGCTTAAGCCGAGGGGACGGCTACACCTTC.

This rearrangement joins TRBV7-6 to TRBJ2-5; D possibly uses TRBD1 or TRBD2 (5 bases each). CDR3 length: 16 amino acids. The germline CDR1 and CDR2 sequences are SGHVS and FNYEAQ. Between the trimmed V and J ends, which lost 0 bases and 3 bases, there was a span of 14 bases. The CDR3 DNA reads TGTGCCAGCAGCTTAGCGCGTGGGGGTCCAGAAGAGACCCAGTACTTC. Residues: CASSLARGGPEETQYF.

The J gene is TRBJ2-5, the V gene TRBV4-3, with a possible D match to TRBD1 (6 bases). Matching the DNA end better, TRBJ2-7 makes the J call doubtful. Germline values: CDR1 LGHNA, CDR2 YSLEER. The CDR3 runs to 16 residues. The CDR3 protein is CASSQMRNRDSYEQYF. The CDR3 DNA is TGCGCCAGCAGCCAAATGCGGAACAGGGACTCCTACGAGCAGTACTTC.

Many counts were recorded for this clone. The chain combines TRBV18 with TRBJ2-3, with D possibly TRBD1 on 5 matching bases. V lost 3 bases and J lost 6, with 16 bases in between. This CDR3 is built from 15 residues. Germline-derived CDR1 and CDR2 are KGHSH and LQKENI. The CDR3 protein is CASSPWVTELDTQYF. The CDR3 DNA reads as TGTGCCAGCTCACCGTGGGTGACAGAACTTGATACGCAGTATTTT.

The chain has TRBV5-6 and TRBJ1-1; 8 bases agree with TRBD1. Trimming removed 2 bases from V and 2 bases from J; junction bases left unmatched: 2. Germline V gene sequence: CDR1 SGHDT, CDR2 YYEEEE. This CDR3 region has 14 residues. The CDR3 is CASSFDRGNTEAFF. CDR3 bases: TGTGCCAGCAGCTTCGACAGGGGCAACACTGAAGCTTTCTTT.

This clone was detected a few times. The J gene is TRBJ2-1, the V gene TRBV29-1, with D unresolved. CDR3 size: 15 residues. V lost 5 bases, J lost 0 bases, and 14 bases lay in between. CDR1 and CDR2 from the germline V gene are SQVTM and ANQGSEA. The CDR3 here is CSVSRNRRSYNEQFF. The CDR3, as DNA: TGCAGCGTTTCGAGAAACCGACGCTCCTACAATGAGCAGTTCTTC.

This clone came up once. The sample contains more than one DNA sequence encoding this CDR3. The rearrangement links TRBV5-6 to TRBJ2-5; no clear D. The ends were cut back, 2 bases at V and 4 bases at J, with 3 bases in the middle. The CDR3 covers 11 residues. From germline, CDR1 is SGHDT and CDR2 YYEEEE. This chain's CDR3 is CASSLLETQYF. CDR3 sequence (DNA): TGTGCCAGCAGCTTACTAGAGACCCAGTACTTC.

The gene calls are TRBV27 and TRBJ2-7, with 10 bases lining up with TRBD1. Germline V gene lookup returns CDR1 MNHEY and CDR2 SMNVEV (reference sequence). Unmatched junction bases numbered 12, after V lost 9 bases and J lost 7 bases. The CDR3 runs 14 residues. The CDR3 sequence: CASRLTGGAREQYF. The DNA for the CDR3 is TGTGCCAGTCGCTTGACAGGGGGCGCACGGGAGCAGTACTTC.